Listed here are 8 T cell receptor beta chains from one sample, sequenced in a study of T-cell memory formation after mild COVID-19. TCRdb passed the 5' RACE reads through MiXCR, listing each CDR3 protein once. The sample includes 380,000 or so distinct CDR3 sequences, approximately 14% of them seen just once. The sample taken for sequencing was PBMCs or a T cell subset sorted from them (not recorded which). These receptors all stem from a man aged 18 to 30 who had mild COVID-19 (a few samples of this study predate the infection). Cell type and time point are not known.

This clonotype has more than one count but fewer than ten. CDR3: CASSELPDSLGAFF. The CDR3 bases are TGCGCCAGCAGTGAGCTACCAGACTCGTTGGGGGCTTTCTTT. J is TRBJ1-1 and V is TRBV10-1; no definite D call. This CDR3 contains 14 residues. V shed 2 bases and J shed 11 bases, with 18 bases lying between them. Germline CDR1 is WNHNN and CDR2 is SYGVQD (reference sequence).

This clonotype was observed a few times. The chain combines TRBV5-1 with TRBJ1-2; possible D gene TRBD1, 5 bases. CDR1 SGHRS and CDR2 YFSETQ come from the germline V gene. The V end was cut by 4 bases, the J end by 4 bases, with 17 bases between. The CDR3 covers 15 residues. The CDR3: CASSGSLTGRYGYTF. CDR3 DNA: TGCGCCAGCAGCGGATCCCTAACAGGACGCTATGGCTACACCTTC.

As to this clonotype: An end of the junction does not agree with germline; a read error may underlie this. The chain carries TRBV7-6 and TRBJ1-4; weak D call: TRBD1 (6 bases). Germline assignment: CDR1 SGHVS and CDR2 FNYEAQ. This CDR3 is 14 amino acids long. This CDR3 is CASSPGAVVEKLLF. Here the CDR3 DNA reads TGTGCCAGCAGCCCAGGGGCAGTAGTTGAAAAACTGCTTTTT.

Ten or more counts support this clonotype. The chain uses TRBV4-3 and TRBJ1-2, with a weak D call TRBD1 (5 bases). V lost 4 bases, J lost 4 bases, and 25 bases lay in between. Germline CDR1 and CDR2: LGHNA and YSLEER. CDR3 length: 18 residues. This CDR3 is CASSPPPSQTKGLYGYTF. In DNA, the CDR3 is TGCGCCAGCAGCCCCCCTCCGTCGCAGACCAAGGGACTCTATGGCTACACCTTC.

This chain joins TRBV6-5 and TRBJ1-2; tentative D call: TRBD1 (5 bases). The V end was cut by 1 base, the J end by 5 bases, with 11 bases between. The CDR3 spans 14 residues. Germline loops: CDR1 MNHEY, CDR2 SVGAGI. CDR3 in amino acids: CASSYYPRVYGYTF. The CDR3 nucleotides read TGTGCCAGCAGTTACTACCCCAGGGTATATGGCTACACCTTC.

CDR3 sequence (DNA): TGTGCCAGCAGTTACGCCATAGGAAACACCATATATTTT. Translated, it gives CASSYAIGNTIYF. The gene calls are TRBV6-5 and TRBJ1-3; D ambiguous. Deletions cut 2 bases from V and 4 bases from J, with 6 bases between. This CDR3 region has 13 residues. CDR1 and CDR2 (germline): MNHEY, SVGAGI.

This chain uses TRBV27 with TRBJ1-6; the D gene is possibly TRBD1 (6 bases). Deletions cut 5 bases from V and 0 bases from J, with 14 bases between. This CDR3 is 17 amino acids long. Germline-derived CDR1 and CDR2 are MNHEY and SMNVEV (reference sequence). CDR3 coding DNA: TGTGCCAGCAGTCAACAGGGTCGGGGCTCCTATAATTCACCCCTCCACTTT. It codes for CASSQQGRGSYNSPLHF.

A few counts support this clonotype. This chain links TRBV20-1 with TRBJ2-3; 8 bases are a match to TRBD1. There are 14 residues in the CDR3. Trimming cost V 2 bases and J 1 base; bases outside gene matches: 2. CDR1 DFQATT and CDR2 SNEGSKA come from the germline V gene (reference sequence). The CDR3 sequence: CSARKQGGTDTQYF. CDR3 nucleotide sequence: TGCAGTGCTAGAAAACAGGGGGGCACAGATACGCAGTATTTT.